The T cell receptor beta chain under discussion was sequenced for a study of shared clonotypes between healthy human individuals (dated by TCRdb to about 2020). Regarding the study in general: A couple of women and three men aged 18 to 49 years were included in the cohort. Per donor, three plates each were used for CD4 naive and CD4 memory, two for CD8 naive, and one for CD8 memory. The study deeply sequenced blood TCR repertoires of several healthy adults to estimate repertoire size and the extent of clonotype sharing between individuals. To increase sequencing depth and limit assay-specific biases, TCR repertoire library preparation and sequencing were carried out by different laboratories using diverse techniques. Per donor, leukapheresis produced somewhere between about 0.9 and 9 billion PBMCs.

Points the paper makes about the study in general: Pairwise subsampling indicated that sequencing depth was expected to affect the degree of clonotype sharing among donors. Estimated clonotype richness was generally larger for naive than for memory subsets. Because the study included only a small number of donors, the genetic and exposure-history diversity represented was limited. When several donors were compared, the shared fraction of clonotypes was roughly 5% for naive CD4, roughly 3.4% for naive CD8, 2% to 2.5% for memory CD4, and about 0.36% for memory CD8. Higher generation probabilities were observed for clonotypes shared by all four sorted-subset donors than for non-shared clonotypes. Even with the large sequencing depth, rarefaction of the sorted-subset datasets indicated that sequencing was incomplete. Only blood was sampled, and tissue TCR repertoires likely differ from those in blood.

This clone was observed a single time. The specificity of this receptor is unknown. It has no much larger one-base neighbor in the sample; base qualities were not kept. TCR CDR3 regions were amplified from genomic DNA by multiplex PCR using the deep immunoSEQ assay. Extracted genomic DNA from each cell subset was distributed evenly across all wells of several immunoSEQ 96-well plates, and each plate was treated as a replicate. For sorted subsets, roughly 200 ng of genomic DNA, equivalent to 25,000 to 35,000 T cell genomes, went into each replicate PCR. The purified libraries were quantified using a Qubit 3.0 fluorometer, sized with a Bioanalyzer 2100, and then quantified again using the KAPA Library Quantification kit. Each immunoSEQ 96-well plate was sequenced on its own single-read 150-cycle Illumina NextSeq 550 flow cell. The authors processed their data as follows. Because the immunoSEQ output held only junctional sequences and lacked quality scores, the filtering could not match the filtering applied to full-length reads. Sequences were annotated with PyIR, a Python wrapper for IgBLAST v1.9, and V/J genes and CDR3 were assigned using IMGT germline references. Any read was removed if the V/J assignment was weak (E-value above 1e-6), the CDR3 was missing, or the read contained stop codons, out-of-frame junctions, or ambiguous translated residues. V3J clonotypes were defined as sequences sharing an identical inferred V gene, J gene, and CDR3 amino acid sequence. Percentage overlap between repertoires was computed as shared unique clonotypes divided by the size of the smaller repertoire. Repertoire richness was assessed with RTK rarefaction, the Chao1 estimator, and Recon v2.1 estimates of unobserved clonotypes. Generation probabilities were computed with OLGA for all TCRbeta clonotypes obtained by the gDNA method from four donors. As stored in TCRdb, this immuneACCESS dataset retains in-frame rearrangements with V and J assigned. A fraction of the clones does not appear; measured against another copy, unresolved V genes explain less than half of the discrepancy, and the remainder lacks a known reason. Clone size and the V and J calls come from that table; the DNA yielded D and trimming. For this sample there are some 200,000 clones; approximately 70% appear just once. The ten top clones hold over 9.5% of the sample.

Healthy HIV-negative adults with no recently reported acute infections or vaccinations were included as donors. Every donor was a Caucasian adult living in Nashville, Tennessee, USA. Magnetic negative selection was used to enrich CD4+ T cells, after which naive cells were positively selected on CD45RA and the negative fraction became the memory subset. Blood was obtained by leukapheresis, after which PBMCs were separated by Ficoll-Histopaque density gradient centrifugation and cryopreserved in liquid nitrogen vapor phase. Analytical flow cytometry was used to check the purity and quantity of each magnetically sorted T cell population. From each sorted fraction, genomic DNA was isolated and quantified by UV absorbance on a Nanodrop 2000c. The source of this sequence is a man aged 30 to 45 in good health. Source material: memory CD4+ T cells sorted from blood. The sample's cell subset or site, from its label and the paper: CD45RA-negative fraction.

The bases read TGTGCCAGCAGCCGGGGACAGGGTGGAGACGAGCAGTACTTC. It is translated as CASSRGQGGDEQYF. This receptor chain uses TRBV5-5 and TRBJ2-7, with 9 junctional bases fitting TRBD1. Trimming takes 4 bases off V and 5 bases off J; junction bases not matched to a gene: 7. According to the germline V gene (reference sequence), CDR1 reads SGHKS and CDR2 reads YYEKEE. The CDR3 covers 14 residues, taking in both the cysteine and the phenylalanine. The sequence is cut down to CDR3 DNA, 42 bases in frame from base 1. Full variable domain (CDR3 extended with the reference TRBV5-5 and TRBJ2-7 proteins): DAGVTQSPTHLIKTRGQQVTLRCSPISGHKSVSWYQQVLGQGPQFIFQYYEKEERGRGNFPDRFSARQFPNYSSELNVNALLLGDSALYLCASSRGQGGDEQYFGPGTRLTVT.